This T cell receptor beta chain was documented in a study of T cells in Graves' hyperthyroidism and ophthalmopathy. Study observations and caveats: Most thyroid-expanded clonotypes above 0.001 were also found in blood. Ophthalmopathy got predicted by the model a median about six months before its onset.

Template material for amplifying TCR beta CDR3 regions consisted of RNA transcripts. The HTBI set primed first-round TCR CDR3 RT-PCR. In TCRdb, the multiplex PCR reads were re-called with MiXCR into one record per CDR3 protein. The data contain 500,000 to 650,000 distinct CDR3 sequences, about 14% of them singletons. A NOSPECS grade of at least 4, a Clinical Activity Score of at least 3 and duration under 3 months were recorded in ophthalmopathy patients. Uncontrolled infection, other autoimmune disease, pregnancy and lactation each barred patients from inclusion. Germline lookup yields CDR1 SGHRS and CDR2 YFSETQ. V shed 0 bases and J 6 bases; nucleotides not matched to a gene: 4. The CDR3 runs to 15 residues. This clonotype came up many times. Antigen unknown.

The sample comprised blood. This chain links TRBV5-1 with TRBJ2-3; 10 bases agree with TRBD2. This TCR was sampled from a woman between 45 and 65 years old with Graves' ophthalmopathy. CDR3 residues: CASSLASGSGDTQYF. CDR3 bases: TGCGCCAGCAGCTTGGCTAGCGGGAGTGGTGATACGCAGTATTTT.